A single sample is the source of the 12 T cell receptor beta chains below, sequenced in a study of T cell responses to AZD1222 COVID-19 vaccine. The repertoire was sequenced with immunoSEQ multiplex PCR; TCRdb's copy has only in-frame clones and lacks some. The table includes 100,000 to 150,000 clones, around 94% detected once. The sequenced sample was peripheral blood, obtained on day 0 of AZD1222 vaccination. The receptors originated from an adult in good health.

The rearrangement links TRBV9 to TRBJ2-7; D call uncertain. The V and J ends lost 0 bases and 1 base respectively, with 8 bases between them. CDR1 is SGDLS, CDR2 YYNGEE, per germline. This CDR3 contains 14 residues. Written as DNA, the CDR3 is TGTGCCAGCAGCGTAGGGATTACTTCCTACGAGCAGTACTTC. Its protein is CASSVGITSYEQYF.

The chain uses TRBV6-2 or TRBV6-3 and TRBJ2-7; 10 positions match TRBD2. CDR3 length equals 13 residues. V was pared by 4 bases and J by 6 bases, with 3 bases of the junction left unmatched. Germline CDR1 is MNHEY and CDR2 is SVGEGT. Here the CDR3 DNA reads TGTGCCAGCAGTTTCCGGACTAGCGGCGAGCAGTACTTC. This codes for CASSFRTSGEQYF.

This chain connects TRBV2 to TRBJ2-3; 9 bases align to TRBD1. Germline values: CDR1 SNHLY, CDR2 FYNNEI. The CDR3 is made up of 14 amino acids. V lost 7 bases and J lost 4; bases outside the gene matches: 6. CDR3 protein: CASMGQGSPDTQYF. For the CDR3, the DNA is TGTGCCAGCATGGGACAGGGCAGTCCAGATACGCAGTATTTT.

The V gene is TRBV11-3, the J gene TRBJ2-7; 8 bases line up with TRBD2. Germline values: CDR1 SGHNT, CDR2 YENEEA. V gave up 4 bases and J gave up 3 bases; unmatched junction bases: 14. The CDR3 contains 17 residues. This CDR3 is CASSSSSGAGDIYEQYF. CDR3 in DNA: TGTGCCAGCAGCTCCTCGAGTGGAGCGGGAGATATCTACGAGCAGTACTTC.

This clone was observed a single time. CDR3 region: CATSKDRETGNTIYF. In DNA, the CDR3 is TGTGCCACCAGCAAAGACAGGGAAACTGGAAACACCATATATTTT. The chain carries TRBV15 and TRBJ1-3; TRBD1 matches 7 bases. The CDR3 contains 15 residues. Germline values: CDR1 LNHNV, CDR2 YYDKDF (reference sequence). The junction had 5 bases not matched to a gene; V was cut back by 4 bases and J by 2 bases. The variable domain in full, completed from reference TRBV15 and TRBJ1-3, reads DAMVIQNPRYQVTQFGKPVTLSCSQTLNHNVMYWYQQKSSQAPKLLFHYYDKDFNNEADTPDNFQSRRPNTSFCFLDIRSPGLGDTAMYLCATSKDRETGNTIYFGEGSWLTVV.

The CDR3 nucleotides read TGTGCCTGGAGTGTTACACCATACGTTGAAGCTTTCTTT. Translating it yields CAWSVTPYVEAFF. V and J are TRBV30 and TRBJ1-1; D unresolved. This CDR3 is built from 13 residues. Germline CDR1 GTSNPN, CDR2 SVGIG (reference sequence). With 0 bases removed from V and 7 bases from J, the gap between germline ends came to 12 bases.

The V call is TRBV7-2, the J call TRBJ2-3; 8 bases map to TRBD2. The CDR3 is 16 amino acids. After removal of 5 bases from V and 1 base from J, the junction contained 8 bases not matched to a gene. CDR1 and CDR2 (germline): SGHTA, FQGNSA. Here the CDR3 reads CASSLRLALGTDTQYF. The CDR3 region has the DNA TGTGCCAGCAGCCTCCGACTAGCGTTAGGCACAGATACGCAGTATTTT.

The chain links TRBV28 to TRBJ2-7; no reliable D call. Germline CDR1 is MDHEN and CDR2 is SYDVKM. V lost 5 bases, J lost 3 bases, and 14 bases lay in between. The CDR3 contains 14 residues. The CDR3 coding sequence is TGTGCCAGCAGTCCCCCGGAGAAGGGCTACGAGCAGTACTTC. Its translation is CASSPPEKGYEQYF.

The chain's CDR3 is CASSLRSHGELFF. CDR3 nucleotide sequence: TGTGCCAGCAGTTTAAGGTCCCACGGGGAGCTGTTTTTT. The gene calls are TRBV27 and TRBJ2-2; D uncertain. Germline CDR1 reads MNHEY; CDR2 reads SMNVEV (reference sequence). This CDR3 spans 13 amino acids. V was trimmed by 2 bases and J by 7 bases, leaving 8 bases between them.

The chain uses TRBV5-1 and TRBJ1-1; TRBD1 matches 8 bases. The length of the CDR3 is 12 residues. Germline values: CDR1 SGHRS, CDR2 YFSETQ. V was clipped by 4 bases and J by 8 bases; unmatched bases: 4. The CDR3 DNA reads as TGCGCCAGCAGCCCGGACAGGGCGGAAGCTTTCTTT. It translates to CASSPDRAEAFF.

V gene TRBV19 combines with J gene TRBJ2-1, with D perhaps TRBD2 (6 bases). The V gene lost 3 bases and the J gene lost 10 bases, with 13 bases spanning the gap. The germline gives CDR1 LNHDA, CDR2 SQIVND (reference sequence). The CDR3 extends over 13 amino acids. Written as DNA, the CDR3 is TGTGCCAGTAGTATTTTATTAGCGGAAGAGCAGTTCTTC. Protein product: CASSILLAEEQFF. Complete variable domain (other parts from reference TRBV19 and TRBJ2-1): DGGITQSPKYLFRKEGQNVTLSCEQNLNHDAMYWYRQDPGQGLRLIYYSQIVNDFQKGDIAEGYSVSREKKESFPLTVTSAQKNPTAFYLCASSILLAEEQFFGPGTRLTVL.

The chain uses TRBV4-1 and TRBJ2-7; the D gene is possibly TRBD1 (6 bases). The CDR3 contains 16 residues. V was trimmed by 0 bases and J by 2 bases, leaving 14 bases between them. CDR1 MGHRA and CDR2 YSYEKL come from the germline V gene. Written as DNA, the CDR3 is TGCGCCAGCAGCCAAGAGTTAGGGGGAGCCACCTACGAGCAGTACTTC. Its protein is CASSQELGGATYEQYF.